Listed below are T cell receptor beta chains from one sample, sequenced in a study of cytotoxic CD8 clonotypes in ibrutinib-treated CLL. Using immunoSEQ multiplex PCR, the repertoire was profiled, and TCRdb retains in-frame clones only, with some absent. The profile covers about 160,000 clones, with approximately 91% appearing a single time and approximately 3% taken by the ten largest. The sequenced sample was PBMCs, obtained at disease progression, from a patient treated with ibrutinib. Every receptor here comes from a human donor with chronic lymphocytic leukemia. The CDR3 runs from the conserved cysteine through the conserved F or W. The D gene is left open where the match is weak. Clone size is stated in some rows and not others, as once, few, many or a class when expanded.

>TRBJ1-3|NA|NA|TRBV30
TGTGCCTGGAGCCAACAGGGTGGAAACACCATATATTTT
CAWSQQGGNTIYF
>TRBJ2-1|TRBD2|few|TRBV2
TGTGCCAGCAGGGAAGGGGAGGGGAATGAGCAGTTCTTC
CASREGEGNEQFF
>TRBJ2-7|NA|NA|TRBV19
TGTGCCAGTTCGCAAACTACAGACTCCTACGAGCAGTACTTC
CASSQTTDSYEQYF
>TRBJ1-5|TRBD1|NA|TRBV5-5
TGTGCCAGCAGCTTGGAGGGACAGGGTGGTCAGCCCCAGCATTTT
CASSLEGQGGQPQHF
>TRBJ2-7|NA|NA|TRBV27
TGTGCCAGCAGCGACAGGTTGGGCGAGCAGTACTTC
CASSDRLGEQYF
>TRBJ2-7|TRBD2|NA|TRBV19
TGTGCCAGTAGTATGGGGACTAGCGGGAATATCGGCTACGAGCAGTACTTC
CASSMGTSGNIGYEQYF
>TRBJ2-7|TRBD2|NA|TRBV4-1
TGCGCCAGCAGCCAAGAGGAAAGCGGACTAGCGGGAGACTACGAGCAGTACTTC
CASSQEESGLAGDYEQYF
>TRBJ2-6|NA|NA|TRBV28
TGTGCCAGCAACACCGGGGGTCTTGGGGCCAACGTCCTGACTTTC
CASNTGGLGANVLTF
>TRBJ2-7|TRBD2|NA|TRBV6-5
TGTGCCAGCAGTTACTCTCGGACTAGAACCCCCGTTGAGCAGTACTTC
CASSYSRTRTPVEQYF
>TRBJ2-7|TRBD2|NA|TRBV10-1
TGCGCCAGCAGTGATCGCGGGAGTACGAACGAGCAGTACTTC
CASSDRGSTNEQYF
>TRBJ1-1|NA|NA|TRBV28
TGTGCCAGCAGTTTACCCGGGTCGATGGCTGAAGCTTTCTTT
CASSLPGSMAEAFF
>TRBJ2-1|NA|NA|TRBV19
TGTGCCAGTAGACCAAACGGGGGAAATGAGCAGTTCTTC
CASRPNGGNEQFF
>TRBJ1-2|NA|NA|TRBV15
TGTGCCACGTACAGGCAGGACTATGGCTACACCTTC
CATYRQDYGYTF
>TRBJ2-7|NA|NA|TRBV7-8
TGTGCCAGCAGCTCAACCTTCTACGAGCAGTACTTC
CASSSTFYEQYF
>TRBJ2-3|TRBD2|NA|TRBV9
TGTGCCAGCAGCGTAGGGACTAGCGGGAGAGAGCGTCTGGGAACAGATACGCAGTATTTT
CASSVGTSGRERLGTDTQYF
>TRBJ2-2|NA|few|TRBV9
TGTGCCAGCAGCGTCGTATCTGGACCCCACGGGGAGCTGTTTTTT
CASSVVSGPHGELFF
>TRBJ1-1|NA|NA|TRBV6-1
TGTGCCAGCCACGACCAGGGTTCGTCAGTAGCTTTCTTT
CASHDQGSSVAFF
>TRBJ1-1|NA|once|TRBV7-9
TGTGCCAGCAGCACCCCCTCAGAGAACACTGAAGCTTTCTTT
CASSTPSENTEAFF
>TRBJ1-5|TRBD1|few|TRBV7-8
TGTGCCAGCAGCCTTACAGGGGGCCATCAGCCCCAGCATTTT
CASSLTGGHQPQHF
>TRBJ2-7|NA|once|TRBV9
TGTGCCAGCAGAAGCTCGGACTCCTACGAGCAGTACTTC
CASRSSDSYEQYF
>TRBJ1-2|NA|once|TRBV14
TGTGCCAGCAGCCAAGACGGTCTGGGGACACAGGACTACACCTTC
CASSQDGLGTQDYTF
>TRBJ1-5|NA|NA|TRBV27
TGTGCCAGCACGGCGCCCAACGACAGGTTCTATCAGCCCCAGCATTTT
CASTAPNDRFYQPQHF
>TRBJ2-7|NA|NA|TRBV29-1
TGCAGCGTCACCAGGCAGGGGTTATACGAGCAGTACTTC
CSVTRQGLYEQYF
>TRBJ1-1|NA|NA|TRBV18
TGTGCCAGCTCACCGCGTTCGGGCGCCGGCGGGACTGAAGCTTTCTTT
CASSPRSGAGGTEAFF
>TRBJ2-3|TRBD2|once|TRBV2
TGTGCCAGCAGTGAACTAGCGGGAGTGGCTCCAGATACGCAGTATTTT
CASSELAGVAPDTQYF
>TRBJ2-5|NA|once|TRBV6-1
TGTGCCAGCAGTGAAGGCCCGGGGGCGGACCTTGCGACCCAGTACTTC
CASSEGPGADLATQYF
>TRBJ2-7|NA|NA|TRBV5-4
TGTGCCAGCAGCTTTCCGGACAACTACGAGCAGTACTTC
CASSFPDNYEQYF
>TRBJ2-1|TRBD2|NA|TRBV10-1
TGCGCCAGCAACGATCAGGCATTAGGGGTCACTAGCGGTACCTTCTACAATGAGCAGTTCTTC
CASNDQALGVTSGTFYNEQFF
>TRBJ2-1|NA|NA|TRBV6-6
TGTGCCAGCAGGAGACTAGCCTACAATGAGCAGTTCTTC
CASRRLAYNEQFF
>TRBJ1-2|NA|once|TRBV28
TGTGCCAGCAATGAGATCCAGGGACTTTATGGCTACACCTTC
CASNEIQGLYGYTF
>TRBJ1-2|NA|few|TRBV27
TGTGCCAGCAGTTTGAAAGGGGACGGTGGCTACACCTTC
CASSLKGDGGYTF
>TRBJ1-2|NA|NA|TRBV16
TGTGCCAGCAGCCACGGGGTAAGGGACTATGGCTACACCTTC
CASSHGVRDYGYTF
>TRBJ1-5|NA|NA|TRBV5-6
TGTGCCAGCAGCTTCTTCACGGATTATAGCAATCAGCCCCAGCATTTT
CASSFFTDYSNQPQHF
>TRBJ1-1|NA|NA|TRBV2
TGTGCCAGCAACTCGGGCAACACTGAAGCTTTCTTT
CASNSGNTEAFF
>TRBJ2-1|TRBD2|NA|TRBV7-3
TGTGCCAGCAGCTTAAGCGGGTCGTTACTAGCGGGGCAAGAGCAGTTCTTC
CASSLSGSLLAGQEQFF
>TRBJ2-2|NA|NA|TRBV9
TGTGCCAGCAGCGCGCACCTCCTCACCGGGGAGCTGTTTTTT
CASSAHLLTGELFF
>TRBJ1-1|TRBD1|NA|TRBV9
TGTGCCAGCAGCGGGGAGACAGGGGGTAACACTGAAGCTTTCTTT
CASSGETGGNTEAFF
>TRBJ2-3|NA|NA|TRBV6-5
TGTGCCAGCAGTTACTCGATTGGAGGTCGATCAGATACGCAGTATTTT
CASSYSIGGRSDTQYF
>TRBJ2-1|NA|NA|TRBV28
TGTGCCAGCAGTTTTCCTGGCGGGGCCTACAATGAGCAGTTCTTC
CASSFPGGAYNEQFF
>TRBJ1-1|TRBD1|few|TRBV6-5
TGTGCCAGCAGATACCGACAGGGACACATGAACACTGAAGCTTTCTTT
CASRYRQGHMNTEAFF
>TRBJ2-3|NA|NA|TRBV13
TGTGCCAGCAGCTTAGATACGCAGTATTTT
CASSLDTQYF
>TRBJ2-7|NA|NA|TRBV15
TGTGCCACCAGCAGCAGGACTTACCACCTAAACGAGCAGTACTTC
CATSSRTYHLNEQYF